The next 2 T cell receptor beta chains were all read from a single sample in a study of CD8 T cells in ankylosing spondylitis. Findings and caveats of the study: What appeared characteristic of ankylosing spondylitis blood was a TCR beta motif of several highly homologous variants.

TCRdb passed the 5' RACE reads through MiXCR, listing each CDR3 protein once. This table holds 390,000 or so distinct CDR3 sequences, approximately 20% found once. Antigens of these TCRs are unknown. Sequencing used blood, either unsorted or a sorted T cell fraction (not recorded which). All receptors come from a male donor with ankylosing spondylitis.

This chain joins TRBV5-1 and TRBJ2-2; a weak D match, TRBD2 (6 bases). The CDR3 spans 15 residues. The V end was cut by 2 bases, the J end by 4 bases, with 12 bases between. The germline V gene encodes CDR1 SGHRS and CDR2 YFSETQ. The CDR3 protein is CASSLSQGLTGELFF. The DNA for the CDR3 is TGCGCCAGCAGCTTATCCCAGGGACTCACCGGGGAGCTGTTTTTT. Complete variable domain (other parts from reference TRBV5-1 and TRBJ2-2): KAGVTQTPRYLIKTRGQQVTLSCSPISGHRSVSWYQQTPGQGLQFLFEYFSETQRNKGNFPGRFSGRQFSNSRSEMNVSTLELGDSALYLCASSLSQGLTGELFFGEGSRLTVL.

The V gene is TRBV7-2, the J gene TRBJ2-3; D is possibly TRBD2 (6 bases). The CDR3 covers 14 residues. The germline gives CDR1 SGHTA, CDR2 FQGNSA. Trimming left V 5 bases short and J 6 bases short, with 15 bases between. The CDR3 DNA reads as TGTGCCAGCAGCCGGGGACTTTTATGGGATACGCAGTATTTT. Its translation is CASSRGLLWDTQYF.